This T cell receptor beta chain appears in the sequencing data of a study of shared clonotypes between healthy human individuals. On the study more broadly: The donor group consisted of two women and a few men, aged 18 to 49.

The germline V gene encodes CDR1 MNHEY and CDR2 SMNVEV (reference sequence). With 5 bases clipped from V and 4 bases from J, the junction kept 9 bases outside the gene matches. This CDR3 has 15 residues. Healthy and HIV-negative, the adult donors had no recent acute infections or vaccinations. The unsorted samples had approximately 90 million PBMCs used for genomic DNA. The authors ran unsorted PBMC replicate PCRs on roughly 330 ng DNA, about 30,000 T cell genomes. Libraries were prepared by immunoSEQ multiplex PCR; TCRdb keeps only in-frame clonotypes and omits some of them. Among roughly 480,000 clones listed, around 79% were seen once.

The clonotype was recovered from a middle-aged woman in good health. Some clones in this sample may be carry-over from other donors' samples. The rearrangement joins TRBV27 to TRBJ1-2, with TRBD1 matching 8 bases. The sample consisted of PBMCs. The CDR3 DNA sequence: TGTGCCAGCAGTCCACGGACAGGGTTCGGCTATGGCTACACCTTC. Translation gives CASSPRTGFGYGYTF.